The 31 T cell receptor beta chains listed next were all sequenced from one sample in a study of blood T cell repertoires in COVID-19. Data came from immunoSEQ multiplex PCR; TCRdb stores just in-frame clones and leaves some out. The profile shows some 200,000 clones, approximately 84% of them singletons. Sequenced sample: peripheral blood. The origin of the receptors is a man of 80 years or more with acute or convalescent COVID-19.

The chain combines TRBV24-1 with TRBJ2-3, with D perhaps TRBD1 (5 bases). V was pared by 9 bases and J by 0 bases, with 18 bases between. Germline CDR1 reads KGHDR; CDR2 reads SFDVKD. This CDR3 has 16 residues. The CDR3 here is CATADPGSDSTDTQYF. The DNA of the CDR3 is TGTGCCACCGCTGACCCAGGGTCTGATAGCACAGATACGCAGTATTTT.

The V call is TRBV30, the J call TRBJ2-3; D may be TRBD1 (5 bases). V lost 5 bases to trimming and J lost 0 bases, with 9 bases between them. Germline CDR1 GTSNPN, CDR2 SVGIG (reference sequence). This CDR3 comprises 13 residues. The CDR3: CAWEPGSTDTQYF. The CDR3 DNA follows: TGTGCCTGGGAGCCAGGGAGCACAGATACGCAGTATTTT.

The table lists this clone with a few counts. The chain links TRBV2 to TRBJ2-1; tentative D call: TRBD2 (6 bases). CDR1 SNHLY and CDR2 FYNNEI come from the germline V gene. CDR3 length: 14 amino acids. The V end was cut by 7 bases, the J end by 4 bases, with 14 bases between. CDR3 sequence reads: CASTGGLGYNEQFF. The DNA for the CDR3 is TGTGCCAGCACCGGAGGGCTTGGTTACAATGAGCAGTTCTTC.

V is TRBV9 and J is TRBJ1-3; TRBD1 is a possible D gene (6 bases). The length of the CDR3 is 16 residues. V was pared by 0 bases and J by 0 bases, with 10 bases between. Germline loops: CDR1 SGDLS, CDR2 YYNGEE. CDR3 sequence reads: CASSVAQGLSGNTIYF. CDR3 DNA: TGTGCCAGCAGCGTAGCTCAGGGGCTCTCTGGAAACACCATATATTTT.

This clone was picked up one time. Other DNA sequences from this sample encode an identical CDR3 as well. The CDR3: CASSEGTGGSYNEQFF. CDR3 nucleotides: TGTGCCAGCAGTGAAGGGACAGGGGGCTCCTACAATGAGCAGTTCTTC. This sequence joins TRBV6-1 and TRBJ2-1, with 10 bases aligning to TRBD1. V lost 1 base to trimming and J lost 0 bases; unmatched junction nucleotides: 0. The CDR3 extends over 16 amino acids. CDR1 and CDR2 from the germline V gene are MNHNS and SASEGT.

The table lists this clone with a few counts. The genes are TRBV9 and TRBJ2-1, with 9 positions matching TRBD1. The CDR3 totals 13 residues. With V trimmed by 2 bases and J by 7 bases, 1 base remained unmatched. CDR1 is SGDLS, CDR2 YYNGEE, per germline. Written as DNA, the CDR3 is TGTGCCAGCAGCGTCGGACAGGGGAATGAGCAGTTCTTC. The encoded protein is CASSVGQGNEQFF. Complete variable domain (other parts from reference TRBV9 and TRBJ2-1): DSGVTQTPKHLITATGQRVTLRCSPRSGDLSVYWYQQSLDQGLQFLIQYYNGEERAKGNILERFSAQQFPDLHSELNLSSLELGDSALYFCASSVGQGNEQFFGPGTRLTVL.

The V gene is TRBV24-1, the J gene TRBJ2-3; D may be TRBD1 (5 bases). CDR3 size: 19 residues. Trimming took off 3 bases at V and 0 bases at J, with 21 bases between the two ends. Germline CDR1 is KGHDR and CDR2 is SFDVKD. The DNA of the CDR3 is TGTGCCACCAGTGATCCGATGGGGCCTTTAGGGGCGAGCACAGATACGCAGTATTTT. Translated: CATSDPMGPLGASTDTQYF.

The J gene is TRBJ2-7, the V gene TRBV2; perhaps TRBD1 as D (5 bases). The CDR3 has 14 residues. The V and J ends lost 5 bases and 2 bases respectively, with 13 bases between them. Looked up from germline, CDR1 is SNHLY and CDR2 is FYNNEI. Written as DNA, the CDR3 is TGTGCCAGCAGTAGACAGAATACGCCCTACGAGCAGTACTTC. This encodes CASSRQNTPYEQYF.

V is TRBV28 and J is TRBJ1-5; 10 bases fit TRBD1. V gave up 2 bases and J gave up 0 bases; unmatched junction bases: 13. The CDR3 loop spans 20 amino acids. CDR1 MDHEN and CDR2 SYDVKM come from the germline V gene. The CDR3, as DNA: TGTGCCAGCAGTTTAGGGCCGGACAGGGGGTACATCTATAGCAATCAGCCCCAGCATTTT. This gives the protein CASSLGPDRGYIYSNQPQHF.

The chain has TRBV20-1 and TRBJ2-1; D unresolved. The V end lost 2 bases, the J end lost 7 bases, and 6 bases lay between the germline ends. This CDR3 region has 11 residues. Germline lookup yields CDR1 DFQATT and CDR2 SNEGSKA (reference sequence). This CDR3 reads CSARLGNEQFF. Written as DNA, the CDR3 is TGCAGTGCTAGACTCGGGAATGAGCAGTTCTTC.

This chain joins TRBV11-2 and TRBJ2-7, with 8 bases that match TRBD1. The germline V gene has CDR1 SGHAT and CDR2 FQNNGV. The CDR3 consists of 14 residues. V was clipped by 3 bases and J by 7 bases; unmatched bases: 8. In DNA, the CDR3 is TGTGCCAGCAGCTTCGTTCAGGGGGCGCGGGAGCAGTACTTC. This sequence encodes CASSFVQGAREQYF.

V and J are TRBV6-5 and TRBJ1-2; 7 bases agree with TRBD1. V gave up 4 bases and J gave up 4 bases; unmatched junction bases: 9. Germline CDR1 reads MNHEY; CDR2 reads SVGAGI. The CDR3 is 15 residues long. The DNA for the CDR3 is TGTGCCAGCAGTTCCCAAGATGACAGGGTCTATGGCTACACCTTC. This codes for CASSSQDDRVYGYTF.

In its sample, this clone was seen once. The chain employs TRBV28 and TRBJ1-2; no definite D call. CDR1 and CDR2 from the germline V gene are MDHEN and SYDVKM. Trimming cost V 3 bases and J 6 bases, with 20 bases left between them. There are 16 residues in the CDR3. CDR3: CASSFSSGEGAHGYTF. The CDR3 bases are TGTGCCAGCAGTTTTTCGTCGGGAGAGGGAGCTCATGGCTACACCTTC.

V gene TRBV5-1 combines with J gene TRBJ2-5; D is perhaps TRBD1 (5 bases). V was pared by 0 bases and J by 5 bases, with 8 bases between. The CDR3 covers 13 residues. The germline V gene encodes CDR1 SGHRS and CDR2 YFSETQ. The CDR3 bases are TGCGCCAGCAGCTTGGTACCAGGGGAGACCCAGTACTTC. Encoded protein: CASSLVPGETQYF.

CDR3 coding DNA: TGTGCCAGAAGCTCACTAGCGGCGACCTACAATGAGCAGTTCTTC. Protein sequence: CARSSLAATYNEQFF. The chain is built from TRBV5-3 and TRBJ2-1; 8 positions agree with TRBD2. TRBV5-3 carries the ORF label, with uncertain function. V dropped 3 bases and J dropped 2; count of bases not matched to a gene: 4. There are 15 residues in the CDR3.

The table lists this clone with a few counts. This chain connects TRBV27 to TRBJ1-4; 7 bases are shared with TRBD1. The length of the CDR3 is 14 residues. Germline CDR1 reads MNHEY; CDR2 reads SMNVEV (reference sequence). J was trimmed by 8 bases and V by 2 bases; bases with no gene match: 5. The DNA for the CDR3 is TGTGCCAGCAGTTTAGACAGGGTTAACGAAAAACTGTTTTTT. Its protein product is CASSLDRVNEKLFF.

V and J are TRBV3-1 (or the pseudogene TRBV3-2) and TRBJ2-7; 10 bases are shared with TRBD2. The CDR3 consists of 18 residues. Trimming took 7 bases from V and 3 from J; bases not matched to a gene: 18. From germline, CDR1 is LGHDT and CDR2 YNNKEL (reference sequence). The CDR3 is CASKRLAGIYPTVYEQYV. The CDR3 nucleotides are TGTGCCAGCAAGAGACTAGCGGGTATTTACCCAACGGTCTACGAGCAGTACGTC.

Concerning this clone: One junction end disagrees with the germline gene, perhaps due to a read error. V gene TRBV7-7 combines with J gene TRBJ2-2; 9 nucleotides match TRBD2. The germline gives CDR1 SSHAT, CDR2 FNYEAQ (reference sequence). The CDR3 has 16 amino acids. The CDR3 DNA sequence: TGTGCTAGCAGCTTAGTAGCGGCGGGAGGGACCGGGGAGCTGTTTTTT. It is translated as CASSLVAAGGTGELFF.

This clone came up once. CDR3 nucleotides: TGCGCCAGCAGCCAAGAACGGACAGGGGGCAGGGATACGCAGTATTTT. It codes for CASSQERTGGRDTQYF. The chain links TRBV4-1 to TRBJ2-3; TRBD1 matches at 11 bases. V was pared by 0 bases and J by 6 bases, with 5 bases of the junction left unmatched. The CDR3 is 16 residues long. CDR1 is MGHRA and CDR2 is YSYEKL in the germline V gene.

The chain combines TRBV24-1 with TRBJ1-5, with 11 bases that match TRBD1. Germline CDR1 and CDR2: KGHDR and SFDVKD. The CDR3 contains 20 residues. Losses at the gene ends were 0 bases for V and 5 bases for J; bases not matched to a gene: 14. In DNA, the CDR3 is TGTGCCACCAGTGATTTGTTCGGGACGGACAGGGGGCCCTTCTATCAGCCCCAGCATTTT. Its translation is CATSDLFGTDRGPFYQPQHF.

This rearrangement joins TRBV6-1 to TRBJ2-7; unclear D gene. The CDR3 has 12 amino acids. Trimming removed 2 bases from V and 3 bases from J, with 5 bases in between. Germline V lookup: CDR1 MNHNS, CDR2 SASEGT. The chain's CDR3 is CASSERVYEQYV. CDR3 nucleotide sequence: TGTGCCAGCAGTGAAAGAGTCTACGAGCAGTACGTC.

The V and J genes are TRBV3-1 (or the pseudogene TRBV3-2) and TRBJ2-1, with 14 bases matching TRBD2. With V trimmed by 1 base and J by 8 bases, 4 bases remained unmatched. Germline V CDR1 and CDR2: LGHDT, YNNKEL (reference sequence). The CDR3 has 16 residues. The CDR3 protein is CASSQAGTSGSYEQFF. Here the CDR3 DNA reads TGTGCCAGCAGCCAAGCCGGGACTAGCGGGAGCTATGAGCAGTTCTTC.

This chain links TRBV15 with TRBJ1-4; perhaps TRBD1 as D (6 bases). Germline V gene lookup returns CDR1 LNHNV and CDR2 YYDKDF (reference sequence). There are 16 residues in the CDR3. Trimming took off 1 base at V and 5 bases at J, with 14 bases between the two ends. The CDR3 protein is CATSRGIGQLNEKLFF. The CDR3 DNA is TGTGCCACCAGCAGAGGGATTGGACAGTTGAATGAAAAACTGTTTTTT.

The V call is TRBV11-2, the J call TRBJ2-1; 8 nucleotides line up with TRBD2. Germline trimming cut 1 base from V and 3 bases from J; bases unmatched to any gene: 5. The germline gives CDR1 SGHAT, CDR2 FQNNGV. The CDR3 length is 16 residues. The CDR3: CASSLVAGGVYNEQFF. The CDR3 nucleotides are TGTGCCAGCAGCTTAGTTGCGGGGGGAGTCTACAATGAGCAGTTCTTC.

Turning to this clone: The same CDR3 can be traced to other DNA sequences in this sample. The chain has TRBV5-1 and TRBJ2-5; no reliable D call. CDR1 is SGHRS and CDR2 is YFSETQ in the germline V gene. V lost 2 bases and J lost 2, with 7 bases in between. This CDR3 contains 13 residues. Here the CDR3 reads CASSLPGQETQYF. The CDR3 coding sequence is TGCGCCAGCAGCTTACCGGGTCAAGAGACCCAGTACTTC.

The chain couples TRBV6-5 to TRBJ2-3, with D possibly being TRBD2 (5 bases). V lost 2 bases and J 3 bases, leaving 9 bases between the germline ends. Germline V gene data show CDR1 as MNHEY and CDR2 as SVGAGI. The CDR3 totals 14 residues. This CDR3 is CASSYDSGTDTQYF. CDR3 in DNA: TGTGCCAGCAGTTACGACTCGGGAACAGATACGCAGTATTTT.

This clone is a singleton in its sample. The chain recombines TRBV24-1 with TRBJ2-5; 9 nucleotides agree with TRBD1. In germline, CDR1 is KGHDR, CDR2 SFDVKD. This CDR3 has 15 residues. Losses at the gene ends were 5 bases for V and 5 bases for J; bases not matched to a gene: 8. In nucleotides, the CDR3 is TGTGCCACCAGTGCTAAGGACAGGGGTAGCGAGACCCAGTACTTC. Its translation: CATSAKDRGSETQYF.

This clone was observed at least ten times. The rearrangement uses TRBV6-1 and TRBJ1-2; D is unresolved. CDR1 and CDR2 (germline): MNHNS, SASEGT. This CDR3 has 15 amino acids. Trimming left V 0 bases short and J 2 bases short, with 10 bases between. The CDR3 protein is CASSEASTVNYGYTF. CDR3 DNA sequence: TGTGCCAGCAGTGAAGCGTCCACAGTAAACTATGGCTACACCTTC.

This clone was recorded only once. The V gene is TRBV6-4, the J gene TRBJ2-7; 8 nucleotides match TRBD1. The CDR3 has 16 residues. The trim removed 0 bases at V and 3 bases at J, leaving 7 bases unmatched. Germline V CDR1 and CDR2: MRHNA, SNTAGT. The CDR3 DNA follows: TGTGCCAGCAGTGACTCTCCGGACAGGGCCGACTACGAGCAGTACGTC. This codes for CASSDSPDRADYEQYV.

The chain links TRBV7-8 to TRBJ2-2; 10 positions match TRBD2. V was pared by 5 bases and J by 1 base, with 4 bases of the junction left unmatched. The CDR3 is made up of 16 amino acids. CDR1 and CDR2 from the germline V gene are SGHVS and FQNEAQ. This CDR3 is CASSARTSGNTGELFF. The CDR3 DNA is TGTGCCAGCAGCGCTCGGACTAGCGGGAACACCGGGGAGCTGTTTTTT.

V is TRBV6-5 and J is TRBJ2-3; D may be TRBD1 (5 bases). The CDR3 consists of 15 residues. In germline, CDR1 is MNHEY, CDR2 SVGAGI. The V end was cut by 6 bases, the J end by 0 bases, with 13 bases between. CDR3 region: CASRARAASTDTQYF. CDR3 sequence (DNA): TGTGCCAGCAGGGCCAGGGCCGCTAGCACAGATACGCAGTATTTT.